The rows below give T cell receptor beta chains drawn from one sample of a study of OX40 agonist ivuxolimab in advanced cancers. The assay was immunoSEQ multiplex PCR, and TCRdb's table has in-frame clones only and misses some. Of over 45,000 clones listed, roughly 80% are singletons. Here the sequenced sample was CD4+ or CD8+ T cells sorted from blood, taken in a trial of the OX40 agonist ivuxolimab. Source of these receptors: an adult with an advanced solid tumor such as melanoma, head and neck, liver or kidney cancer. Each CDR3 is given with its conserved first and last residue. A D gene is named only where the DNA matches it firmly. Where a row states a size, it is once, few, many or the class of an expanded clone; other rows omit it.

D gene,clone size,J gene,V gene,CDR3 protein,CDR3 DNA
.,.,TRBJ1-1,TRBV29-1,CSAMDGNTEAFF,TGCAGCGCCATGGACGGGAACACTGAAGCTTTCTTT
.,few,TRBJ1-5,TRBV28,CASRPSLGGQPQHF,TGTGCCAGCCGACCGTCACTAGGTGGGCAGCCCCAGCATTTT
.,.,TRBJ2-1,TRBV6-1,CASSRQGFGEQFF,TGTGCCAGCAGTAGGCAGGGATTCGGCGAGCAGTTCTTC
TRBD2,.,TRBJ2-1,TRBV19,CASSSTSDNEQFF,TGTGCCAGTAGTTCTACTAGCGACAATGAGCAGTTCTTC
.,.,TRBJ1-1,TRBV7-2,CASSPQTDLNTEAFF,TGTGCCAGCAGCCCTCAGACAGATTTGAACACTGAAGCTTTCTTT
TRBD1,.,TRBJ2-7,TRBV4-3,CASSQEDRGRTYEQYF,TGCGCCAGCAGCCAAGAAGACAGGGGAAGGACCTACGAGCAGTACTTC
.,few,TRBJ1-1,TRBV5-4,CASSLTQGRTEAFF,TGTGCCAGCAGCTTGACCCAGGGAAGGACTGAAGCTTTCTTT
TRBD2,.,TRBJ2-7,TRBV7-6,CASSVLAGGSYEQYF,TGTGCCAGCAGCGTCCTAGCGGGAGGCTCCTACGAGCAGTACTTC
.,.,TRBJ2-1,TRBV2,CASTVEMDSPEQFF,TGTGCCAGCACTGTGGAAATGGATAGCCCCGAGCAGTTCTTC
TRBD2,.,TRBJ2-1,TRBV5-1,CASSSLAGGGQDEQFF,TGCGCCAGCAGCTCCTTAGCGGGAGGGGGACAGGATGAGCAGTTCTTC
.,.,TRBJ1-1,TRBV10-2,CASSESERRQKNTEAFF,TGCGCCAGCAGTGAATCCGAAAGGAGGCAGAAGAACACTGAAGCTTTCTTT
TRBD2,.,TRBJ2-2,TRBV6-6,CASSKTSGTNTGELFF,TGTGCCAGCAGTAAGACTAGCGGAACGAACACCGGGGAGCTGTTTTTT
.,.,TRBJ1-1,TRBV10-1,CASRLAKNTEAFF,TGCGCCAGCAGGTTAGCGAAGAACACTGAAGCTTTCTTT
.,.,TRBJ1-5,TRBV6-6,CASSTDGQTNQPQHF,TGTGCCAGCAGTACCGATGGACAGACCAATCAGCCCCAGCATTTT
.,.,TRBJ2-7,TRBV7-2,CASSQPGGGQGEQYF,TGTGCCAGCAGCCAACCTGGGGGTGGGCAGGGGGAGCAGTACTTC
.,.,TRBJ2-2,TRBV7-2,CASSSSGALNTGELFF,TGTGCCAGCAGCTCCTCAGGGGCCCTAAACACCGGGGAGCTGTTTTTT
TRBD1,medium-sized,TRBJ1-5,TRBV28,CAISRTGDQPQHF,TGTGCCATCTCAAGGACAGGGGATCAGCCCCAGCATTTT
TRBD1,.,TRBJ2-1,TRBV5-1,CASSRDRLDEQFF,TGCGCCAGCAGCAGGGACAGGCTTGATGAGCAGTTCTTC
.,.,TRBJ2-7,TRBV11-2,CASSPRQGPYEQYF,TGTGCCAGCAGCCCCCGGCAGGGCCCCTACGAGCAGTACTTC
.,.,TRBJ1-5,TRBV27,CASSLSSGDNQPQHF,TGTGCCAGCAGTTTATCGTCAGGGGACAATCAGCCCCAGCATTTT
.,.,TRBJ2-3,TRBV7-6,CASSPLAGITTSTDTQYF,TGTGCCAGCAGCCCATTGGCGGGTATTACCACTAGCACAGATACGCAGTATTTT
.,.,TRBJ2-7,TRBV7-6,CASSLNSGTNYEQYF,TGTGCCAGCAGCTTAAATAGCGGCACGAACTACGAGCAGTACTTC
.,.,TRBJ2-3,TRBV27,CASSLSRRGPDTQYF,TGTGCCAGCAGTTTATCGAGGCGGGGCCCAGATACGCAGTATTTT
.,few,TRBJ2-7,TRBV27,CASSPLRRGYEQYF,TGTGCCAGCAGTCCCCTGCGGAGGGGCTACGAGCAGTACTTC
TRBD2,.,TRBJ2-1,TRBV28,CASRTPSGNPYNEQFF,TGTGCCAGCAGGACCCCTAGCGGGAACCCCTACAATGAGCAGTTCTTC
.,.,TRBJ2-7,TRBV27,CASRRDPRMEQYF,TGTGCCAGCAGGCGGGACCCCAGGATGGAGCAGTACTTC
.,.,TRBJ1-2,TRBV6-5,CASSYGPGGNYGYTF,TGTGCCAGCAGTTACGGACCGGGGGGGAACTATGGCTACACCTTC
.,.,TRBJ2-1,TRBV7-8,CASSLRGPNYRYNEQFF,TGTGCCAGCAGCCTACGGGGGCCGAACTACCGCTACAATGAGCAGTTCTTC
TRBD1,.,TRBJ1-4,TRBV7-9,CASSIRTRDRGREKLFF,TGTGCCAGCAGCATACGCACCCGGGACAGGGGGCGCGAAAAACTGTTTTTT
.,once,TRBJ2-5,TRBV18,CASSADQETQYF,TGTGCCAGCTCAGCGGATCAAGAGACCCAGTACTTC
.,.,TRBJ1-2,TRBV6-4,CANSDEGPPLAGYTF,TGTGCCAACAGTGACGAGGGGCCCCCCTTGGCGGGCTACACCTTC
TRBD1,.,TRBJ1-6,TRBV6-1,CAISGGAENSPLHF,TGTGCCATTTCAGGGGGCGCGGAGAATTCACCCCTCCACTTT
.,.,TRBJ2-3,TRBV9,CASSVGGSTDTQYF,TGTGCCAGCAGCGTAGGCGGTAGCACAGATACGCAGTATTTT
.,.,TRBJ1-1,TRBV5-1,CASSLARGNTEAFF,TGCGCCAGCAGCTTGGCCAGGGGGAACACTGAAGCTTTCTTT
TRBD1,.,TRBJ1-2,TRBV11-2,CASSPRQGRGYTF,TGTGCCAGCAGCCCGCGACAGGGCCGCGGCTACACCTTC
.,.,TRBJ2-7,TRBV4-2,CASSQDLDTSYEQYF,TGTGCCAGCAGCCAAGATCTGGACACCTCCTACGAGCAGTACTTC
TRBD1,.,TRBJ1-1,TRBV18,CASSFLFSTGGTEAFF,TGTGCCAGCTCATTTCTCTTCTCGACAGGGGGCACTGAAGCTTTCTTT
TRBD2,.,TRBJ2-5,TRBV7-2,CASSSVVAGYETQYF,TGTGCCAGCAGCTCGGTGGTAGCGGGATACGAGACCCAGTACTTC
TRBD2,.,TRBJ2-1,TRBV7-2,CASSLVVWSGRARGNEQFF,TGTGCCAGCAGCTTAGTAGTTTGGAGCGGGAGGGCCCGGGGCAATGAGCAGTTCTTC
TRBD2,few,TRBJ2-1,TRBV7-3,CASSTGLAGGPGMEQFF,TGTGCCAGCAGCACGGGACTAGCGGGAGGGCCCGGCATGGAGCAGTTCTTC
.,.,TRBJ1-2,TRBV27,CASWGDRNYGYTF,TGTGCCAGCTGGGGGGACCGTAACTATGGCTACACCTTC
.,.,TRBJ2-3,TRBV4-3,CASSQAGRPGTDTQYF,TGCGCCAGCAGCCAAGCGGGCCGACCGGGCACAGATACGCAGTATTTT
.,.,TRBJ2-7,TRBV9,CASSEGLRYEQYF,TGTGCCAGCAGCGAGGGGTTGAGGTACGAGCAGTACTTC
.,.,TRBJ1-2,TRBV28,CASSQPRGYGYTF,TGTGCCAGCAGTCAGCCACGAGGGTATGGCTACACCTTC
.,.,TRBJ1-1,TRBV19,CASSKDRPTEAFF,TGTGCCAGTAGCAAAGACAGGCCCACTGAAGCTTTCTTT
TRBD2,.,TRBJ2-5,TRBV29-1,CSVFSGGQGETQYF,TGCAGCGTTTTTAGCGGGGGGCAAGGCGAGACCCAGTACTTC
.,.,TRBJ2-7,TRBV30,CAWSVGENYEQYF,TGTGCCTGGAGTGTGGGGGAGAACTACGAGCAGTACTTC
.,.,TRBJ1-4,TRBV7-8,CASRWGGNEKLFF,TGTGCCAGCAGGTGGGGGGGAAATGAAAAACTGTTTTTT
.,.,TRBJ2-7,TRBV6-1,CASSEQGLAYEQYF,TGTGCCAGCAGTGAGCAGGGTCTGGCCTACGAGCAGTACTTC
.,.,TRBJ2-1,TRBV4-3,CASSQRGRGNEQFF,TGCGCCAGCAGCCAGCGGGGGCGGGGCAATGAGCAGTTCTTC
.,.,TRBJ2-1,TRBV7-2,CASTTGYEQFF,TGTGCCAGCACCACAGGGTATGAGCAGTTCTTC
TRBD1,few,TRBJ2-7,TRBV5-1,CASSLQTSQGAVSYEQYF,TGCGCCAGCAGCTTGCAAACCTCACAGGGGGCGGTCTCCTACGAGCAGTACTTC
TRBD2,.,TRBJ2-1,TRBV19,CASSVLGTSGRNEQFF,TGTGCCAGTAGTGTTTTAGGGACTAGCGGGAGAAATGAGCAGTTCTTC